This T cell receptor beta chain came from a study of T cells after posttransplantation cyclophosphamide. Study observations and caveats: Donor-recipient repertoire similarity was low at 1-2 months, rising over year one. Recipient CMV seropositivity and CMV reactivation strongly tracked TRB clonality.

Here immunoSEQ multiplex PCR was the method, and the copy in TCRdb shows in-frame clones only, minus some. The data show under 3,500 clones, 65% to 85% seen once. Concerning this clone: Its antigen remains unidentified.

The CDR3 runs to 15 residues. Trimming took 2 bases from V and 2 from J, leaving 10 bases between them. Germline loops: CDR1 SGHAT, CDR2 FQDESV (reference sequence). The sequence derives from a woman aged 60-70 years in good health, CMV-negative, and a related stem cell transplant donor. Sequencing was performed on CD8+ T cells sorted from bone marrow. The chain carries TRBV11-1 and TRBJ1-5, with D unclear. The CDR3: CASSLSQPGNQPQHF. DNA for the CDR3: TGTGCCAGCAGCTTATCACAGCCGGGCAATCAGCCCCAGCATTTT.